A single sample gave rise to the 9 T cell receptor beta chains below, sequenced in a study of response to subunit inactivated influenza vaccine. TCRdb recomputed calls from the RT-PCR reads with MiXCR, one row per CDR3 protein. This sample has more than 550,000 distinct CDR3 sequences, with 12% found just once. Specimen: PBMCs from blood, collected on the day of vaccination. The receptors come from a man aged 50-59 years who received an inactivated influenza vaccine.

This clonotype came up many times. This chain connects TRBV3-1 to TRBJ2-5; 8 bases match TRBD2. CDR1 LGHDT and CDR2 YNNKEL come from the germline V gene (reference sequence). The junction had 4 bases not matched to a gene; V was cut back by 6 bases and J by 7 bases. This CDR3 spans 12 amino acids. In DNA form, the CDR3 reads TGTGCCAGCAGTCCCCGGGGGGGGACCCAGTACTTC. It is translated as CASSPRGGTQYF.

V gene TRBV12-3 or TRBV12-4 combines with J gene TRBJ2-1; D perhaps matches TRBD2 (5 bases). V shed 7 bases and J shed 4 bases, with 17 bases lying between them. This CDR3 comprises 15 residues. The CDR3 here is CASTDGPRAYNEQFF. CDR3 bases: TGTGCCAGCACGGACGGCCCGCGGGCATACAATGAGCAGTTCTTC.

This clonotype was observed at least ten times. This sequence joins TRBV18 and TRBJ2-2, with a tentative D call TRBD1 (6 bases). This CDR3 comprises 15 residues. Looked up from germline, CDR1 is KGHSH and CDR2 is LQKENI. Trimming shortened V by 1 base and J by 1 base, and 7 bases separated the two germline ends. The CDR3 DNA reads as TGTGCCAGCTCACCACTGACAGGGAACACCGGGGAGCTGTTTTTT. It codes for CASSPLTGNTGELFF.

For the CDR3, the DNA is TGTGCCAGCAGTTCCCCGGTGGGTAGCGGGGTCACAGATACGCAGTATTTT. Translating gives CASSSPVGSGVTDTQYF. This chain uses TRBV2 with TRBJ2-3; 8 bases agree with TRBD2. The V segment lost 5 bases and the J segment 2 bases; nucleotides outside the gene matches: 12. Germline lookup yields CDR1 SNHLY and CDR2 FYNNEI. There are 17 residues in the CDR3.

This clonotype was seen many times. The chain is built from TRBV5-1 and TRBJ1-5; TRBD1 aligns across 10 bases. The CDR3 loop spans 15 amino acids. Germline CDR1 reads SGHRS; CDR2 reads YFSETQ. With 3 bases clipped from V and 2 bases from J, the junction kept 2 bases outside the gene matches. Written as DNA, the CDR3 is TGCGCCAGCAGCTGGGGGACAGGGGGCAATCAGCCCCAGCATTTT. It specifies CASSWGTGGNQPQHF. The variable domain in full, completed from reference TRBV5-1 and TRBJ1-5, reads KAGVTQTPRYLIKTRGQQVTLSCSPISGHRSVSWYQQTPGQGLQFLFEYFSETQRNKGNFPGRFSGRQFSNSRSEMNVSTLELGDSALYLCASSWGTGGNQPQHFGDGTRLSIL.

This clonotype was picked up a small number of times. The chain uses TRBV20-1 and TRBJ2-5; TRBD1 matches at 7 bases. The junction had 7 bases not matched to a gene; V was cut back by 3 bases and J by 6 bases. Germline values: CDR1 DFQATT, CDR2 SNEGSKA (reference sequence). The CDR3 is made up of 13 amino acids. The CDR3 DNA is TGCAGTGCTAGTCGGCAGGGGGAAAAGACCCAGTACTTC. Encoded protein: CSASRQGEKTQYF.

This chain connects TRBV28 to TRBJ2-7; D is possibly TRBD1 or TRBD2 (5 bases each). Germline V gene data show CDR1 as MDHEN and CDR2 as SYDVKM. Trimming stripped 11 bases from V and 2 bases from J, with 19 bases between. There are 14 residues in the CDR3. The CDR3 here is CASSITGRTYEQYF. The CDR3 nucleotides read TGTGCCTCCTCAATAACGGGGCGGACCTACGAGCAGTACTTC.

The V gene is TRBV14, the J gene TRBJ1-6; D may be TRBD1 (5 bases). The CDR3 sequence is 16 residues long. Germline values: CDR1 SGHDN, CDR2 FVKESK. Trimming cost V 2 bases and J 7 bases, with 15 bases left between them. CDR3 sequence (DNA): TGTGCCAGCAGCCAATTACGATCGGGGGGAAATTCACCCCTCCACTTT. Translation: CASSQLRSGGNSPLHF.

The rearrangement uses TRBV7-2 and TRBJ1-6, with D perhaps matching TRBD1 (6 bases). From germline, CDR1 is SGHTA and CDR2 FQGNSA. V gave up 5 bases and J gave up 3 bases, with 14 bases separating them. The CDR3 length is 16 residues. The DNA for the CDR3 is TGTGCCAGCAGCAGCAGGGGACTTGGCTATAATTCACCCCTCCACTTT. This encodes CASSSRGLGYNSPLHF.